These T cell receptor beta chains were read from a single sample in a study of spatial heterogeneity in lung cancer. TCRdb reprocessed the 5' RACE reads with MiXCR, giving one entry per CDR3 protein. This table has roughly 40,000 distinct CDR3 sequences, approximately 6.3% appearing once. The specimen comprised PBMCs, sampled at surgery. Receptors were obtained from a female donor with early-stage non-small cell lung cancer. CDR3s include the opening cysteine and the closing phenylalanine or tryptophan. Not all rows give a size; the values are once, few, many and, for expanded clones, a class.

CDR3 protein: CSVEGFLAYNEQFF; V gene: TRBV29-1; clone size: once; J gene: TRBJ2-1
CDR3 protein: CASSNPAIGEQFF; V gene: TRBV6-5; clone size: .; J gene: TRBJ2-1
CDR3 protein: CASSPRIAGNSYEQYF; V gene: TRBV6-2/TRBV6-3; clone size: few; J gene: TRBJ2-7
CDR3 protein: CASTTIAKNIQYF; V gene: TRBV28; clone size: many; J gene: TRBJ2-4
CDR3 protein: CSARRPGLNYGYTF; V gene: TRBV20-1; clone size: many; J gene: TRBJ1-2
CDR3 protein: CASSLARGGARTGELFF; V gene: TRBV5-1; clone size: many; J gene: TRBJ2-2
CDR3 protein: CAISEDRDSPLHF; V gene: TRBV10-3; clone size: few; J gene: TRBJ1-6
CDR3 protein: CASSLAGREKLFF; V gene: TRBV12-3/TRBV12-4; clone size: .; J gene: TRBJ1-4
CDR3 protein: CASSRWGAGNTIYF; V gene: TRBV11-2; clone size: many; J gene: TRBJ1-3
CDR3 protein: CASSFGTSGGSTDTQYF; V gene: TRBV13; clone size: many; J gene: TRBJ2-3
CDR3 protein: CASSLLNTGELFF; V gene: TRBV7-7; clone size: few; J gene: TRBJ2-2
CDR3 protein: CASSSQGSPLHF; V gene: TRBV7-2; clone size: many; J gene: TRBJ1-6
CDR3 protein: CASSLGGTAEQYF; V gene: TRBV12-3/TRBV12-4; clone size: .; J gene: TRBJ2-7
CDR3 protein: CASGRLEGSNQPQHF; V gene: TRBV7-9; clone size: many; J gene: TRBJ1-5
CDR3 protein: CASRNRPGTQYF; V gene: TRBV6-5; clone size: .; J gene: TRBJ2-5
CDR3 protein: CSAREGGGSIHEQYF; V gene: TRBV20-1; clone size: few; J gene: TRBJ2-7
CDR3 protein: CASSSRTSEDTQYF; V gene: TRBV6-2/TRBV6-3; clone size: many; J gene: TRBJ2-3
CDR3 protein: CASSPGSTSYEQYF; V gene: TRBV18; clone size: many; J gene: TRBJ2-7
CDR3 protein: CASSGPPQGGHNEKLFF; V gene: TRBV6-6; clone size: many; J gene: TRBJ1-4
CDR3 protein: CASSQDWTGTAFF; V gene: TRBV14; clone size: many; J gene: TRBJ1-1
CDR3 protein: CASSTQGGMTYEQYF; V gene: TRBV5-1; clone size: few; J gene: TRBJ2-7
CDR3 protein: CASSPATKPGEFF; V gene: TRBV18; clone size: few; J gene: TRBJ2-1
CDR3 protein: CASSQEAQGLYNEQFF; V gene: TRBV4-3; clone size: many; J gene: TRBJ2-1
CDR3 protein: CASSQDSRDRAYEQYF; V gene: TRBV3-1; clone size: many; J gene: TRBJ2-7
CDR3 protein: CSFQGAGNQPQHF; V gene: TRBV29-1; clone size: many; J gene: TRBJ1-5
CDR3 protein: CASSYSDEAFF; V gene: TRBV6-2/TRBV6-3; clone size: many; J gene: TRBJ1-1
CDR3 protein: CASSSTSGGRESSYNEQFF; V gene: TRBV10-1; clone size: many; J gene: TRBJ2-1
CDR3 protein: CASSLGDGSYEQYF; V gene: TRBV3-1; clone size: many; J gene: TRBJ2-7
CDR3 protein: CSARDPGALAEAFF; V gene: TRBV20-1; clone size: .; J gene: TRBJ1-1
CDR3 protein: CASKGLAGASSYNEQFF; V gene: TRBV28; clone size: many; J gene: TRBJ2-1
CDR3 protein: CASSLPTAQETQYF; V gene: TRBV7-9; clone size: many; J gene: TRBJ2-5
CDR3 protein: CASSLPGQGASGELFF; V gene: TRBV7-9; clone size: many; J gene: TRBJ2-2
CDR3 protein: CASSLVRSLQETQYF; V gene: TRBV5-1; clone size: many; J gene: TRBJ2-5
CDR3 protein: CSVGQGNYEQYF; V gene: TRBV29-1; clone size: many; J gene: TRBJ2-7
CDR3 protein: CASTLQGSTEAFF; V gene: TRBV6-2/TRBV6-3; clone size: many; J gene: TRBJ1-1
CDR3 protein: CASSPPVDEKLFF; V gene: TRBV18; clone size: many; J gene: TRBJ1-4
CDR3 protein: CASSPRQGLNTEAFF; V gene: TRBV6-1; clone size: many; J gene: TRBJ1-1
CDR3 protein: CASSLLSVTATNTEAFF; V gene: TRBV27; clone size: many; J gene: TRBJ1-1
CDR3 protein: CASSAYVGLAGADTQYF; V gene: TRBV9; clone size: few; J gene: TRBJ2-3
CDR3 protein: CASSRGTGPNYGYTF; V gene: TRBV5-1; clone size: few; J gene: TRBJ1-2
CDR3 protein: CASSRGTLPPGELFF; V gene: TRBV4-1; clone size: .; J gene: TRBJ2-2
CDR3 protein: CASRSRGAVETQYF; V gene: TRBV6-6; clone size: many; J gene: TRBJ2-5
CDR3 protein: CSASGSYYEQYF; V gene: TRBV20-1; clone size: few; J gene: TRBJ2-7
CDR3 protein: CASSSPGRGIYNEQFF; V gene: TRBV12-3/TRBV12-4; clone size: many; J gene: TRBJ2-1
CDR3 protein: CASSDRWADTQYF; V gene: TRBV7-2; clone size: many; J gene: TRBJ2-3
CDR3 protein: CASKSGVAKQFF; V gene: TRBV6-1; clone size: many; J gene: TRBJ2-1
CDR3 protein: CASSPPWPRSSEQFF; V gene: TRBV7-8; clone size: many; J gene: TRBJ2-1
CDR3 protein: CASSLGGGYEQFF; V gene: TRBV7-2; clone size: many; J gene: TRBJ2-1
CDR3 protein: CSARDYMETQYF; V gene: TRBV20-1; clone size: many; J gene: TRBJ2-5
CDR3 protein: CATSEGLVTDTQYF; V gene: TRBV24-1; clone size: .; J gene: TRBJ2-3
CDR3 protein: CASSPRTPVAGGRSNYNEQFF; V gene: TRBV7-2; clone size: many; J gene: TRBJ2-1